Below are 22 T cell receptor beta chains sequenced from a single sample in a study of metastatic and nonmetastatic thyroid tumors. TCRdb reprocessed the PCR reads via MiXCR. Of 25,000 to 35,000 clones listed, 20% to 25% are singletons. Thyroid surgery was performed in patients who had received no treatment beforehand. Sequences were obtained from blood. The source is a female donor with papillary thyroid cancer or a benign thyroid nodule (not recorded which). Some clones in this sample may be carry-over from other donors' samples.

This clone was detected many times. At one end, the junction sequence differs from germline, possibly due to a read error. Other DNA variants within this sample encode the same CDR3. The genes are TRBV20-1 and TRBJ2-5, with 11 bases that match TRBD2. This CDR3 spans 14 amino acids. CDR1 is DFQATT, CDR2 SNEGSKA, per germline (reference sequence). CDR3 DNA sequence: TGCAGTGCTAGGCGGCTAGCGGGGGGAGAGACCCAGTATTTC. Translated: CSARRLAGGETQYF.

In its sample, this clone ranks as medium-sized (0.01 to 0.1%). The rearrangement uses TRBV6-1 and TRBJ1-5, with D possibly being TRBD1 (5 bases). V dropped 7 bases and J dropped 2 bases, with 18 bases sitting between them. The CDR3 is made up of 16 amino acids. The germline gives CDR1 MNHNS, CDR2 SASEGT. Here the CDR3 DNA reads TGTGCCAGCAAAGTCCGCAGGGAGAGAGGCAATCAGCCCCAGCATTTT. Translation: CASKVRRERGNQPQHF.

This clone was detected many times. The genes are TRBV11-3 and TRBJ2-1; D uncertain. The V gene lost 5 bases and the J gene lost 5 bases, with 10 bases spanning the gap. This CDR3 has 13 residues. Germline-derived CDR1 and CDR2 are SGHNT and YENEEA. DNA of the CDR3: TGTGCCAGCAGCCCGACTGTAGACAATGAGCAGTTCTTC. It translates to CASSPTVDNEQFF.

The chain links TRBV27 to TRBJ2-3; D not certain. CDR1 is MNHEY, CDR2 SMNVEV, per germline (reference sequence). The CDR3 spans 15 residues. The V and J ends lost 2 bases and 0 bases respectively, with 9 bases between them. The CDR3 DNA follows: TGTGCCAGCAGTTTAAGAACGTCTAGCACAGATACGCAGTATTTT. As protein: CASSLRTSSTDTQYF.

The chain employs TRBV30 and TRBJ2-1; unclear D gene. V was clipped by 0 bases and J by 3 bases, with 3 bases between them. The CDR3 has 12 residues. Germline V gene lookup returns CDR1 GTSNPN and CDR2 SVGIG (reference sequence). The DNA of the CDR3 is TGTGCCTGGAGTGTCCTCTACAATGAGCAGTTCTTC. This gives the protein CAWSVLYNEQFF.

This clone was found many times. V is TRBV10-3 and J is TRBJ2-3; weak D call: TRBD1 (6 bases). This CDR3 region has 13 residues. Germline CDR1 ENHRY, CDR2 SYGVKD. Trimming removed 8 bases at V and 4 bases at J, with 13 bases between. The DNA of the CDR3 is TGTGCCATCCGGCAGGGGTTCGCAGATACGCAGTATTTT. This gives the protein CAIRQGFADTQYF.

V gene TRBV28 combines with J gene TRBJ2-3; D is unresolved. Looked up from germline, CDR1 is MDHEN and CDR2 is SYDVKM. There are 13 residues in the CDR3. The V end was cut by 6 bases, the J end by 5 bases, with 12 bases between. Written as DNA, the CDR3 is TGTGCCAGCAGCTTCCCGACGGTAGATACGCAGTATTTT. It yields the protein CASSFPTVDTQYF.

Many counts were recorded for this clone. V usage is TRBV15 and J usage is TRBJ2-1; 9 bases agree with TRBD1. Germline V lookup: CDR1 LNHNV, CDR2 YYDKDF (reference sequence). The J segment lost 4 bases and the V segment lost 8 bases, leaving 6 bases of the junction unmatched. The CDR3 is 14 amino acids. DNA of the CDR3: TGTGCCACCCAACCGGGACAGGGATACAATGAGCAGTTCTTC. This encodes CATQPGQGYNEQFF.

The chain has TRBV11-1 and TRBJ2-1; 14 bases line up with TRBD2. Germline-derived CDR1 and CDR2 are SGHAT and FQDESV (reference sequence). The J segment lost 4 bases and the V segment lost 6 bases, leaving 8 bases of the junction unmatched. CDR3 size: 17 residues. The CDR3 DNA is TGTGCCAGCAGAGGACTAGCGGGAGGAAGTTTTTACAATGAGCAGTTCTTC. Amino acid sequence: CASRGLAGGSFYNEQFF. Using reference TRBV11-1 and TRBJ2-1 for the parts outside the CDR3, the full variable domain is EAEVAQSPRYKITEKSQAVAFWCDPISGHATLYWYRQILGQGPELLVQFQDESVVDDSQLPKDRFSAERLKGVDSTLKIQPAELGDSAMYLCASRGLAGGSFYNEQFFGPGTRLTVL.

This clone was picked up a small number of times. The DNA for the CDR3 is TGTGCCAGCAGTTCAGGACAGGTCGCAGAGACCCAGTACTTC. It yields the protein CASSSGQVAETQYF. The rearrangement joins TRBV6-5 to TRBJ2-5; 7 bases match TRBD1. The CDR3 totals 14 residues. Germline trimming cut 4 bases from V and 4 bases from J; bases unmatched to any gene: 6. Germline V gene lookup returns CDR1 MNHEY and CDR2 SVGAGI.

The V and J genes are TRBV6-2 or TRBV6-3 and TRBJ2-1; 8 positions agree with TRBD1. Gene TRBJ2-7 matches the end of the DNA better, so the J call may be wrong. Per germline, CDR1 MNHEY and CDR2 SVGEGT. The length of the CDR3 is 14 residues. CDR3 residues: CASIQTGEIHEQYF. The CDR3, as DNA: TGTGCCAGCATCCAGACAGGGGAAATCCACGAGCAGTACTTC.

The chain joins TRBV6-1 to TRBJ2-7; a weak D match, TRBD1 (6 bases). This CDR3 contains 12 residues. V gave up 6 bases and J gave up 6 bases, with 12 bases separating them. Per the germline V gene, CDR1 is MNHNS and CDR2 is SASEGT. The CDR3 DNA sequence: TGTGCCAGCAGCACGACAGGAACCGAGCAGTACTTC. Its protein is CASSTTGTEQYF.

The chain links TRBV25-1 to TRBJ2-2, with D uncertain. Germline CDR1 and CDR2: MGHDK and SYGVNS. Trimming stripped 10 bases from V and 2 bases from J, with 11 bases between. The CDR3 totals 13 residues. The CDR3 nucleotides are TGTGCCACTTGGGCAGCCAACACCGGGGAGCTGTTTTTT. Translation gives CATWAANTGELFF. Full variable domain (rest looked up from reference TRBV25-1 and TRBJ2-2): EADIYQTPRYLVIGTGKKITLECSQTMGHDKMYWYQQDPGMELHLIHYSYGVNSTEKGDLSSESTVSRIRTEHFPLTLESARPSHTSQYLCATWAANTGELFFGEGSRLTVL.

This clone was picked up one time. This sequence joins TRBV5-1 and TRBJ2-7, with 11 bases lining up with TRBD2. The ends lost 4 bases at V and 4 bases at J; junction bases unmatched: 7. CDR1 is SGHRS, CDR2 YFSETQ, per germline. The CDR3 covers 15 residues. The CDR3, as DNA: TGCGCCAGCAGCCCCACTAGCGGGAGTATATACGAGCAGTACTTC. Translating it yields CASSPTSGSIYEQYF. Variable domain in full (rest from reference TRBV5-1 and TRBJ2-7): KAGVTQTPRYLIKTRGQQVTLSCSPISGHRSVSWYQQTPGQGLQFLFEYFSETQRNKGNFPGRFSGRQFSNSRSEMNVSTLELGDSALYLCASSPTSGSIYEQYFGPGTRLTVT.

This clone was counted between two and nine times. The rearrangement joins TRBV12-3 or TRBV12-4 to TRBJ2-1, with D maybe TRBD2 (5 bases). V dropped 5 bases and J dropped 4 bases, with 15 bases sitting between them. This CDR3 comprises 15 residues. The CDR3 sequence: CASSPLPRGYNEQFF. The CDR3 region has the DNA TGTGCCAGCAGTCCCCTCCCCCGCGGGTACAATGAGCAGTTCTTC.

Details on this clone: The junction departs from the called germline gene at one end, perhaps through a read error. The gene calls are TRBV27 and TRBJ2-6; tentatively, D is TRBD1 or TRBD2 (5 bases each). This CDR3 has 15 residues. The germline CDR1 and CDR2 sequences are MNHEY and SMNVEV (reference sequence). The CDR3 bases are TGTGCCAGCAGGGAGGCAGGATCTGGGGGAAACGACCTGACTTTC. It encodes CASREAGSGGNDLTF.

Sample share makes this clone medium-sized. V usage is TRBV6-1 and J usage is TRBJ1-2, with D maybe TRBD1 (5 bases). V dropped 4 bases and J dropped 4 bases, with 16 bases sitting between them. The CDR3 covers 15 residues. Germline values: CDR1 MNHNS, CDR2 SASEGT. The CDR3 sequence: CASSGSQEAFYGYTF. CDR3 DNA sequence: TGTGCCAGCAGTGGTTCACAGGAGGCTTTCTATGGCTACACCTTC.

This clone has only a few counts. A read error may produce the germline difference seen at one junction end. The CDR3 DNA follows: TGTGCCAACAGTACACGCGGGGCGGGACAGCGAAGCTCCTACGAGCAGTACTTC. Its protein product is CANSTRGAGQRSSYEQYF. This sequence joins TRBV12-3 or TRBV12-4 and TRBJ2-7; D perhaps matches TRBD1 (7 bases). The CDR3 totals 18 residues.

In its sample, this clone was seen many times. The chain joins TRBV11-2 to TRBJ1-1, with D maybe TRBD1 (5 bases). This CDR3 comprises 14 residues. Germline V gene sequence: CDR1 SGHAT, CDR2 FQNNGV. V gave up 5 bases and J gave up 2 bases, with 12 bases separating them. CDR3 in DNA: TGTGCCAGCAGCCGGGGGGGAGATAACACTGAAGCTTTCTTT. Encoded protein: CASSRGGDNTEAFF.

At least ten counts were recorded for this clone. The rearrangement links TRBV7-9 to TRBJ1-4; D may be TRBD1 (6 bases). Trimming shortened V by 5 bases and J by 1 base, and 11 bases separated the two germline ends. The germline V gene encodes CDR1 SEHNR and CDR2 FQNEAQ (reference sequence). The CDR3 length is 15 residues. In DNA, the CDR3 is TGTGCCAGCAGCCCACCGGGACAAACTAATGAAAAACTGTTTTTT. This translates into CASSPPGQTNEKLFF.

The J gene is TRBJ2-7, the V gene TRBV20-1; 11 nucleotides line up with TRBD2. CDR1 and CDR2 (germline): DFQATT, SNEGSKA (reference sequence). The V segment lost 1 base and the J segment 0 bases; nucleotides outside the gene matches: 14. The CDR3 covers 19 residues. CDR3 in DNA: TGCAGTGCTAGAGCTTGGACTAGCGGGCGACTAACAAGCTCCTACGAGCAGTACTTC. Translated, it gives CSARAWTSGRLTSSYEQYF.

This clone was seen ten or more times. V gene TRBV19 combines with J gene TRBJ1-5; 7 bases are a match to TRBD1. This CDR3 region has 16 residues. Trimming at V came to 5 bases and at J to 0 bases, leaving 7 bases not matched to a gene. Looked up from germline, CDR1 is LNHDA and CDR2 is SQIVND (reference sequence). Here the CDR3 reads CASSLGQKYSNQPQHF. The CDR3 DNA sequence: TGTGCCAGTAGTCTGGGACAGAAATATAGCAATCAGCCCCAGCATTTT. Combining the CDR3 with reference TRBV19 and TRBJ1-5 gives the whole variable domain DGGITQSPKYLFRKEGQNVTLSCEQNLNHDAMYWYRQDPGQGLRLIYYSQIVNDFQKGDIAEGYSVSREKKESFPLTVTSAQKNPTAFYLCASSLGQKYSNQPQHFGDGTRLSIL.